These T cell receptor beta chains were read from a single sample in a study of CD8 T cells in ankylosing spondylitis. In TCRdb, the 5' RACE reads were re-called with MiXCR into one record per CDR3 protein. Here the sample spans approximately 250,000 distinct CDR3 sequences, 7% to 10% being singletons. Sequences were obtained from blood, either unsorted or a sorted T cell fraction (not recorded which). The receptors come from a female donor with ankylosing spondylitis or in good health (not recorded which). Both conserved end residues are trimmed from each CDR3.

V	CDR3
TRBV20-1	SARDSHLRPEQY
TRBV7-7	ASSSSPGNEQF
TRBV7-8	ASSVDRPYEQY
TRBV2	ASSKMGTGNQPQH
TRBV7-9	ASSPLWAGAFYEQY
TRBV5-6	ASKNRGLLRSYT
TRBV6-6	ASSFEVGLTF
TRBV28	ASSLYEQY
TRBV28	ASSSILRSLSSYEQY
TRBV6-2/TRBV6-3	ASSYFRAGAYEQY
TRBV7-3	ASSLLGGQNTGELF
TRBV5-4	ASSTDRGRYEQY
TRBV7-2	ASSFAAGLAGVDEQF
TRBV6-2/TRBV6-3	ASSGWGYNEQF
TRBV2	ASSGASETAQY
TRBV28	ASNSAGQGADTIY
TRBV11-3	ASSSPRSGRGAGELF
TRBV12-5	ASGSPGQTYNEQF
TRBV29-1	SVEGTLTDTQY
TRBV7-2	ASSPRGGKEETQY
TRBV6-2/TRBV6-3	ASRRLGLAGGFSYNEQF
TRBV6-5	TSSTGGSGYT
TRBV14	ASSQRGVPYMNTEAF
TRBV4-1	ASSPRGGVYTEAF
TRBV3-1	ASSQDERAGPYEQY
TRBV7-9	ASSLRDGYT
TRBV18	ASSLRSSGVEQEAQY
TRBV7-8	ASSSATVYGYT
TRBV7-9	ASSFSGRQPQH
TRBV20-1	SEMWRSGTDTQY
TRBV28	ASSPQTGMNTEAF
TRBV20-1	SAVMADQYSYEQY
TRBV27	ASSLGEVPYNEQF
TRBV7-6	ASDTGSGNTIY
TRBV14	ASSQGGGLAAG
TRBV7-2	ASSFRAGELDTQY
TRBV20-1	SALGEGGTDTQY
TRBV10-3	ATRTGEEKLF
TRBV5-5	ASSFEGRGPDTQY
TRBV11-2	ASSLDWRISGNTIY
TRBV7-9	ASSPPTVASSYNEQF
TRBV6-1	ASSVDRVSSYEQY
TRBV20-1	SAVGLAGLSYNEQF
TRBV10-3	AISHGLGNQPQH
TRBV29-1	SVEKGDEAF
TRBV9	ASSVDSSGTDTQY
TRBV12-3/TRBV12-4	ASSLGTKGEQY
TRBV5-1	ASSPGQGVAYEQY
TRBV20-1	SARSTQGAPNQPQH
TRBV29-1	SVDGQGTDTQY
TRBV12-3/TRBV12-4	ASSILDRGASHGYT
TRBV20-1	SARVTPDTQY
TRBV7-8	ASSSLRDSEGETQY
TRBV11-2	ASSLGPRSNYGYT
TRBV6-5	ASSYGTSGPRLGGELF